Sequencing of this T cell receptor (beta chain) was carried out in a study of CXCR3-negative and CXCR3-positive naive CD8 T cells. Researchers prepared the TRB cDNA libraries using 5' RACE with UMI labels. TCRdb reprocessed the 5' RACE reads and stores each CDR3 protein as one record, lacking DNA. This sample contains about 130,000 distinct CDR3 sequences. Germline assignment: CDR1 LGHDT and CDR2 YNNKEL (reference sequence). The CDR3 runs 15 residues. The genes are TRBV3-1 and TRBJ2-1; TCRdb selects TRBD2, and the lack of DNA leaves this call unchecked. The TCR comes from a human donor in good health. Some clones in this sample may be carry-over from other donors' samples. The sequenced material came from naive CXCR3- CD8+ T cells from blood. Subset given: CD45RO-CCR7+CD27+CD95- naive CD8+ T cells lacking CXCR3 (TNR3-). This chain's CDR3 is CASSQSGLNKIWQFF.